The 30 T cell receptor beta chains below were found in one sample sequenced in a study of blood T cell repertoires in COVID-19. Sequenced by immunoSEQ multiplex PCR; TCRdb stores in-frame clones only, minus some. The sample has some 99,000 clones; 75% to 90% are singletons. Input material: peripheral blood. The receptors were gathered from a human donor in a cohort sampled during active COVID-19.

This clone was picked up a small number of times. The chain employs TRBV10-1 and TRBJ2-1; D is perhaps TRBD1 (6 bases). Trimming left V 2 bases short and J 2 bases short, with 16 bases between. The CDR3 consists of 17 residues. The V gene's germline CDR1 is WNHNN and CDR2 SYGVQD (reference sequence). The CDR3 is CASSEPTGSTTYNEQFF. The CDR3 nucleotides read TGCGCCAGCAGTGAGCCAACAGGGAGCACGACCTACAATGAGCAGTTCTTC.

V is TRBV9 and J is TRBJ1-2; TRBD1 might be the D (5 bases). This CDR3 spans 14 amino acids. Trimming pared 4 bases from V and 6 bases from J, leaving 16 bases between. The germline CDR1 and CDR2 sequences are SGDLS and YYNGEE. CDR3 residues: CASSPQGRGDGYTF. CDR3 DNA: TGTGCCAGCAGCCCCCAAGGGAGGGGTGATGGCTACACCTTC.

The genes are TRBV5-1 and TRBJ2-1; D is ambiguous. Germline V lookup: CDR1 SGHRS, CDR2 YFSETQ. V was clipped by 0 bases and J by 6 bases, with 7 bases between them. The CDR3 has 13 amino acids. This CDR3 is CASSLGSRNEQFF. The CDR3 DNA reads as TGCGCCAGCAGCTTGGGCAGTCGCAATGAGCAGTTCTTC.

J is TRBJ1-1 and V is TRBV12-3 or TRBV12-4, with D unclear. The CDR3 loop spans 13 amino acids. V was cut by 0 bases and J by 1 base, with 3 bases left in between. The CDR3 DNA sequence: TGTGCCAGCAGTTTAGCCGGGAACACTGAAGCTTTCTTT. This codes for CASSLAGNTEAFF.

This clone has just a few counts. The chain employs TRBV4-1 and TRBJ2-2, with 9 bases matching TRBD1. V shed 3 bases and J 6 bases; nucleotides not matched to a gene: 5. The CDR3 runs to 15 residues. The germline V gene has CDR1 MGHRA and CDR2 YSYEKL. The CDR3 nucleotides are TGCGCCAGCAGCCATCCTGACAGGGGGGCCGGGGAGCTGTTTTTT. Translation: CASSHPDRGAGELFF.

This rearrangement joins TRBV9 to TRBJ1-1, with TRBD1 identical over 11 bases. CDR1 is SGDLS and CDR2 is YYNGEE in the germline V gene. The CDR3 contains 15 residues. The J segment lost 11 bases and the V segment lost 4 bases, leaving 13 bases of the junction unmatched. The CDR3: CASSPDPGQGGRAFF. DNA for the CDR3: TGTGCCAGCAGCCCAGACCCGGGACAGGGGGGTCGGGCTTTCTTT.

DNA of the CDR3: TGCGCCAGCAGCCAAGTCCGGACAGGGGAAGGCAATCAGCCCCAGCATTTT. Translation gives CASSQVRTGEGNQPQHF. The chain joins TRBV4-1 to TRBJ1-5; 9 nucleotides align to TRBD1. Losses at the gene ends were 1 base for V and 2 bases for J; bases not matched to a gene: 6. This CDR3 has 17 residues. Germline V lookup: CDR1 MGHRA, CDR2 YSYEKL.

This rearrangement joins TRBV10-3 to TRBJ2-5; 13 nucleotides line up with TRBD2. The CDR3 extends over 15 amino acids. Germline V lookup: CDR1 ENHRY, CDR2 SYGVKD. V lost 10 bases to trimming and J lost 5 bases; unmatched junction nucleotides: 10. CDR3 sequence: CASGTSGERWETQYF. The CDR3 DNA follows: TGTGCCAGCGGGACTAGCGGGGAACGTTGGGAGACCCAGTACTTC.

CDR3 amino acids: CASSLGDGQGWLLGEQFF. CDR3 nucleotide sequence: TGCGCCAGCAGCTTGGGGGACGGGCAGGGGTGGCTTCTCGGTGAGCAGTTCTTC. The gene calls are TRBV5-1 and TRBJ2-1; possible D gene TRBD1, 6 bases. There are 18 residues in the CDR3. Germline V gene sequence: CDR1 SGHRS, CDR2 YFSETQ. Trimming took off 0 bases at V and 9 bases at J, with 25 bases between the two ends.

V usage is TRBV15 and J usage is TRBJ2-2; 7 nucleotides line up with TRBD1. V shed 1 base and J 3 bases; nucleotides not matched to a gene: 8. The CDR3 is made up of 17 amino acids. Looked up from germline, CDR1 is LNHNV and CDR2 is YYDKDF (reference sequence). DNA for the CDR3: TGTGCCACCAGCAGAGGACCCAGGGGGACCGACACCGGGGAGCTGTTTTTT. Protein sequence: CATSRGPRGTDTGELFF.

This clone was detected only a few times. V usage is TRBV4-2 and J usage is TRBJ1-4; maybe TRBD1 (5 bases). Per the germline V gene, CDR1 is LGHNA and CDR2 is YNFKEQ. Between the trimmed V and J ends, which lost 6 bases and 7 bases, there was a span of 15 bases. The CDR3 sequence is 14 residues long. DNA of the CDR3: TGTGCCAGCAGTCCAACGGGGGAGAGTGAAAAACTGTTTTTT. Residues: CASSPTGESEKLFF.

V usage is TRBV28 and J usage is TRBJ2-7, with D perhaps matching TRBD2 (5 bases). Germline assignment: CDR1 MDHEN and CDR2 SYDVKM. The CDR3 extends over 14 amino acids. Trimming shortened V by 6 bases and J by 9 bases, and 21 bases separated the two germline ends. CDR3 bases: TGTGCCAGCAGCCCCCCGGGGAAAGCCTCGAGGCAGTACTTC. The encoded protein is CASSPPGKASRQYF.

This chain's CDR3 is CASSPLGTSGNNEQFF. The CDR3 bases are TGTGCCAGCAGCCCCCTCGGGACTAGCGGGAACAATGAGCAGTTCTTC. V is TRBV3-1 (or the pseudogene TRBV3-2) and J is TRBJ2-1, with 13 bases fitting TRBD2. The trim removed 4 bases at V and 5 bases at J, leaving 5 bases unmatched. CDR1 and CDR2 (germline): LGHDT, YNNKEL (reference sequence). The CDR3 sequence is 16 residues long.

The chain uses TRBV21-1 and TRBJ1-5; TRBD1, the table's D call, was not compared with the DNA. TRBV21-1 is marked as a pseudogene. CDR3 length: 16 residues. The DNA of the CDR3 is TGTGCCAGCAGCAACCCGGGGACAGCCACTAATCAGCCCCAGCATTTT. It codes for CASSNPGTATNQPQHF.

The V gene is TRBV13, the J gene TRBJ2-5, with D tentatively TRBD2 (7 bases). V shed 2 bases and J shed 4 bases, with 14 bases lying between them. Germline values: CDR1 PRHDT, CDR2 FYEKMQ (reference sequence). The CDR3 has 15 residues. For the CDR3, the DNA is TGTGCCAGCAGCTTAAAAGGGGGGGCAAGAGAGACCCAGTACTTC. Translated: CASSLKGGARETQYF. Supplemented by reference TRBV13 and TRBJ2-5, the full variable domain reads AAGVIQSPRHLIKEKRETATLKCYPIPRHDTVYWYQQGPGQDPQFLISFYEKMQSDKGSIPDRFSAQQFSDYHSELNMSSLELGDSALYFCASSLKGGARETQYFGPGTRLLVL.

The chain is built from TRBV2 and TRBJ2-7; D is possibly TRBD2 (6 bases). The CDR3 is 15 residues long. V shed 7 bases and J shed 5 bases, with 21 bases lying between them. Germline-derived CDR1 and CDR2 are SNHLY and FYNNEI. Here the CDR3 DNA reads TGTGCCAGCACCCCGGTAGGGGCCCGGGAGAACGAGCAGTACTTC. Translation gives CASTPVGARENEQYF.

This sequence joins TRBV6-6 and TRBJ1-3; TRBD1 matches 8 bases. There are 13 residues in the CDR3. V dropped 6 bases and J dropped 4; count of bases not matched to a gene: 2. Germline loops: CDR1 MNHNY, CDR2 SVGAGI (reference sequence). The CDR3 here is CASRDRGGNTIYF. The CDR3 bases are TGTGCCAGCAGAGACAGGGGAGGAAACACCATATATTTT.

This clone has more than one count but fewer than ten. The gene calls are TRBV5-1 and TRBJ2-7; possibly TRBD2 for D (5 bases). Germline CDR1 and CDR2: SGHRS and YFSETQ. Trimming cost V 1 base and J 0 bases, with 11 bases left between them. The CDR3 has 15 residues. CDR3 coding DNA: TGCGCCAGCAGCTTGCGGGGTTCCGCCTCCTACGAGCAGTACTTC. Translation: CASSLRGSASYEQYF. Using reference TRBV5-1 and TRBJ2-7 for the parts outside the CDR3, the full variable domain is KAGVTQTPRYLIKTRGQQVTLSCSPISGHRSVSWYQQTPGQGLQFLFEYFSETQRNKGNFPGRFSGRQFSNSRSEMNVSTLELGDSALYLCASSLRGSASYEQYFGPGTRLTVT.

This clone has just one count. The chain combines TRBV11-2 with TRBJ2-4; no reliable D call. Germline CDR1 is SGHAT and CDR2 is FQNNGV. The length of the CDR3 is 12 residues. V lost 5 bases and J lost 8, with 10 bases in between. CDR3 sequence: CASSLLSDIQYF. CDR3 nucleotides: TGTGCCAGCAGCCTCCTGAGTGACATTCAGTACTTC.

The CDR3 bases are TGTGCCAGCTCACCACCGCAGGGCTCAAAATGGACCCAGTACTTC. Translating gives CASSPPQGSKWTQYF. This chain joins TRBV18 and TRBJ2-5; D is perhaps TRBD1 (5 bases). The CDR3 is 15 residues long. With 0 bases removed from V and 7 bases from J, the gap between germline ends came to 15 bases. Germline V lookup: CDR1 KGHSH, CDR2 LQKENI.

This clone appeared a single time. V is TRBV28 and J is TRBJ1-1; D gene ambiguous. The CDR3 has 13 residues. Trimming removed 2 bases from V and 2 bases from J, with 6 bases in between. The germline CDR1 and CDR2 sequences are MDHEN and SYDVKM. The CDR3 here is CASSLAVNTEAFF. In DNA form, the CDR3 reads TGTGCCAGCAGTTTAGCGGTTAACACTGAAGCTTTCTTT. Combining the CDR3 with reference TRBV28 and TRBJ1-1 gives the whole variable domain DVKVTQSSRYLVKRTGEKVFLECVQDMDHENMFWYRQDPGLGLRLIYFSYDVKMKEKGDIPEGYSVSREKKERFSLILESASTNQTSMYLCASSLAVNTEAFFGQGTRLTVV.

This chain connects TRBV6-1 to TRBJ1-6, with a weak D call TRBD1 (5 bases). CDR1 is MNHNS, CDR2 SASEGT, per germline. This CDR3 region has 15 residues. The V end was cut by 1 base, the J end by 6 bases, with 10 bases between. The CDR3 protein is CASSEVGLGNSPLHF. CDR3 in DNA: TGTGCCAGCAGTGAAGTGGGGCTCGGTAATTCACCCCTCCACTTT.

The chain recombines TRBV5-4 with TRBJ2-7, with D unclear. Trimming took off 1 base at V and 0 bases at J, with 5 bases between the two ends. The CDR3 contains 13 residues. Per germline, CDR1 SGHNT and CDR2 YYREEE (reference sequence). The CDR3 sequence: CASSLRSSYEQYF. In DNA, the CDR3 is TGTGCCAGCAGCTTGCGCAGCTCCTACGAGCAGTACTTC.

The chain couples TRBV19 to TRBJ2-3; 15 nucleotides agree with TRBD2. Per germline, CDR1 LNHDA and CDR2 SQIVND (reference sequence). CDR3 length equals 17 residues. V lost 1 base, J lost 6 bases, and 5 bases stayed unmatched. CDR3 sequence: CASSIGTSGGAGDTQYF. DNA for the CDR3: TGTGCCAGTAGTATAGGGACTAGCGGGGGGGCCGGGGATACGCAGTATTTT.

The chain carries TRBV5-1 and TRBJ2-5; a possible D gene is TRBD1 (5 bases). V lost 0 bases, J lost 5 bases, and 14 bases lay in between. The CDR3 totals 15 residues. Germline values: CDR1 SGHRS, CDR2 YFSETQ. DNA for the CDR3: TGCGCCAGCAGCTTGGGCTTAGGGGCGCGTGAGACCCAGTACTTC. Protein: CASSLGLGARETQYF. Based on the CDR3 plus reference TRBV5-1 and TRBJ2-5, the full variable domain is KAGVTQTPRYLIKTRGQQVTLSCSPISGHRSVSWYQQTPGQGLQFLFEYFSETQRNKGNFPGRFSGRQFSNSRSEMNVSTLELGDSALYLCASSLGLGARETQYFGPGTRLLVL.

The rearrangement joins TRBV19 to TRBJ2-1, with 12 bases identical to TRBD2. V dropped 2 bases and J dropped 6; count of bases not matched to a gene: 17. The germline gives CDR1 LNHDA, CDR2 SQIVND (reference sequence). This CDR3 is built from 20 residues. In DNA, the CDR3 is TGTGCCAGTAGTATAAATATGCTAGCGGGAGGGCCCTCGGTACTCAATGAGCAGTTCTTC. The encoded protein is CASSINMLAGGPSVLNEQFF.

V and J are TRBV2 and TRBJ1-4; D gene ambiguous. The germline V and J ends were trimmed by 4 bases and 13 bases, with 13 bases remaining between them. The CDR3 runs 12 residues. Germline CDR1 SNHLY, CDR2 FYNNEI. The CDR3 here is CASSGGPEGLFF. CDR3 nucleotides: TGTGCCAGCAGTGGAGGACCTGAGGGACTGTTTTTT.

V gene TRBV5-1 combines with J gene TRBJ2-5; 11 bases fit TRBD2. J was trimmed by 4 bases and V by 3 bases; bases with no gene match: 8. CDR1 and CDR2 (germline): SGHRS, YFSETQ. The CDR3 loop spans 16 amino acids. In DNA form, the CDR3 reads TGCGCCAGCAGCTCGACTAGCGGGATTTCGATAGAGACCCAGTACTTC. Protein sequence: CASSSTSGISIETQYF.

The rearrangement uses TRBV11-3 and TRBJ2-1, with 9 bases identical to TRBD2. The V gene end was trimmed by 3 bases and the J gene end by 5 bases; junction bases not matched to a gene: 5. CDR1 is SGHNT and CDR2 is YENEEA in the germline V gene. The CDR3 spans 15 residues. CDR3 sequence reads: CASSLGAGGHNEQFF. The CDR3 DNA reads TGTGCCAGCAGCTTGGGAGCGGGGGGCCACAATGAGCAGTTCTTC.

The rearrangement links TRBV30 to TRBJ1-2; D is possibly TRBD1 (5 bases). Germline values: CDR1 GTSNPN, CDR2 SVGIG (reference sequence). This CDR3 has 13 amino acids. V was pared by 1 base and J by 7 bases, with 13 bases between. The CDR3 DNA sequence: TGTGCCTGGAGTGGGCAGGGAACATGTGGCTACACCTTC. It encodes CAWSGQGTCGYTF. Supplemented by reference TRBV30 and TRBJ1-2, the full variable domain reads SQTIHQWPATLVQPVGSPLSLECTVEGTSNPNLYWYRQAAGRGLQLLFYSVGIGQISSEVPQNLSASRPQDRQFILSSKKLLLSDSGFYLCAWSGQGTCGYTFGSGTRLTVV.